This TCR beta chain was identified during a study of T cell changes during pregnancy in multiple sclerosis. Profiling relied on immunoSEQ multiplex PCR, and the TCRdb table lists in-frame clones only, not all of them. This sample carries about 67,000 clones, approximately 90% of them seen once, and the ten largest clones take more than 1.4%. Here the sequenced sample was peripheral blood, taken in the second trimester of pregnancy. The source of this sequence is a female donor with multiple sclerosis, enrolled in a pregnancy study.

CDR3 residues: CASSLGGASGSYEQYF. The CDR3 DNA reads as TGTGCCAGCAGCTTAGGGGGGGCTAGCGGATCCTACGAGCAGTACTTC. The J gene is TRBJ2-7, the V gene TRBV7-6; maybe TRBD2 (7 bases). The CDR3 contains 16 residues. The germline gives CDR1 SGHVS, CDR2 FNYEAQ. V was clipped by 1 base and J by 1 base, with 14 bases between them.